The table lists the clone carrying this T cell receptor (beta chain) with a few counts. The target antigen is unknown. This sample was included in a study of spatial heterogeneity in lung cancer. At the level of the study: Beta-chain sequences consistently outnumbered alpha-chain sequences in detection.

The germline V and J ends were trimmed by 4 bases and 6 bases, with 19 bases remaining between them. Germline assignment: CDR1 SGHRS and CDR2 YFSETQ. The CDR3 covers 16 residues. Whole-study results and caveats: Ubiquitous, expanded tumor-derived TCRs were more frequently observed in blood at resection than at follow-up.

From the 5' RACE reads, TCRdb called clonotypes with MiXCR, one entry per CDR3 protein. The sample lists some 8,100 distinct CDR3 sequences; approximately 5.4% were seen once. This sample's time point: sample taken at primary tumor resection. Frozen PBMC, nontumor lung or tumor provided whole RNA, which was sequenced unsorted. The chain links TRBV5-1 to TRBJ1-4; D remains unclear. The sequence came from a male donor with early-stage non-small cell lung cancer. This specimen was PBMCs, taken at surgery. The CDR3: CASSLARALGDEKLFF. CDR3 nucleotide sequence: TGCGCCAGCAGCCTTGCCCGGGCCCTCGGAGATGAAAAACTGTTTTTT.